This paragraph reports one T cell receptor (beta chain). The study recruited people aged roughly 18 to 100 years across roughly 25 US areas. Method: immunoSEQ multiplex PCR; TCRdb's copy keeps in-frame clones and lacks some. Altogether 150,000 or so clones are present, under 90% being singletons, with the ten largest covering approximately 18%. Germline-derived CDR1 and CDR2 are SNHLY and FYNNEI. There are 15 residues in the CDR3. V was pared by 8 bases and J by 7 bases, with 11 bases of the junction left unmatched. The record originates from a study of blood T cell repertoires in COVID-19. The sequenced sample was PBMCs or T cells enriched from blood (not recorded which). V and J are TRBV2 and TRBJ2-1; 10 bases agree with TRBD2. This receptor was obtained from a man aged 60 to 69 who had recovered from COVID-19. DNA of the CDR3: TGTGCCAGCGGCAGCGGGAGGGCCCAGGGTAATGAGCAGTTCTTC. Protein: CASGSGRAQGNEQFF. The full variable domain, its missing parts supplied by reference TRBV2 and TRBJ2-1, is EPEVTQTPSHQVTQMGQEVILRCVPISNHLYFYWYRQILGQKVEFLVSFYNNEISEKSEIFDDQFSVERPDGSNFTLKIRSTKLEDSAMYFCASGSGRAQGNEQFFGPGTRLTVL.